These 10 T cell receptor beta chains share one sample of origin, sequenced in a study of beta chain features in type 1 diabetes. General study results and limits: In every one of the four CD4+ subsets, TCRB CDR3s were moderately but significantly shorter in Type 1 diabetes patients.

The antigens for these receptors are not known. Expressed TCRB transcripts were sequenced because the isolated RNA had all been reverse transcribed beforehand. Here immunoSEQ multiplex PCR was the method, and the copy in TCRdb shows in-frame clones only, minus some. The table lists about 240,000 clones, about 15% of them singletons. The sample consisted of naive CD4+ T cells from blood. These TCRs come from a young man with type 1 diabetes.

This rearrangement joins TRBV7-2 to TRBJ2-3, with D possibly being TRBD2 (6 bases). This CDR3 region has 15 residues. Trimming removed 3 bases from V and 3 bases from J, with 13 bases in between. The germline V gene has CDR1 SGHTA and CDR2 FQGNSA. CDR3 sequence: CASSFGLAQTDTQYF. In nucleotides, the CDR3 is TGTGCCAGCAGCTTCGGGCTAGCGCAAACAGATACGCAGTATTTT.

The chain joins TRBV30 to TRBJ1-3; no clear D. Trimming removed 3 bases at V and 0 bases at J, with 6 bases between. Germline values: CDR1 GTSNPN, CDR2 SVGIG (reference sequence). The length of the CDR3 is 13 residues. CDR3 amino acids: CAWSGSSGNTIYF. CDR3 sequence (DNA): TGTGCCTGGAGCGGGAGCTCTGGAAACACCATATATTTT.

The chain joins TRBV27 to TRBJ2-1; the match to TRBD2 covers 13 bases. With V trimmed by 5 bases and J by 7 bases, 8 bases remained unmatched. This CDR3 region has 16 residues. Germline loops: CDR1 MNHEY, CDR2 SMNVEV (reference sequence). The CDR3 region is CASSPRTSGSPNEQFF. The CDR3 DNA follows: TGTGCCAGCAGTCCCCGGACTAGCGGGAGTCCGAATGAGCAGTTCTTC.

V and J are TRBV6-5 and TRBJ2-7; TRBD1 matches 8 bases. With V trimmed by 0 bases and J by 5 bases, 6 bases remained unmatched. CDR1 and CDR2 from the germline V gene are MNHEY and SVGAGI. The CDR3 length is 15 residues. The CDR3 DNA reads TGTGCCAGCAGTTACTCAGGACAGGGAGGTCACGAGCAGTACTTC. It specifies CASSYSGQGGHEQYF.

Comment on this clone: One end of the junction does not line up with germline, which may come from a read error. The rearrangement uses TRBV6-6 and TRBJ2-7; D gene uncertain. Looked up from germline, CDR1 is MNHNY and CDR2 is SVGAGI (reference sequence). The CDR3 is made up of 12 amino acids. The CDR3 here is CASSPPSSEQYF. DNA of the CDR3: TGTGCCAGCAGTCCCCCTTCCTCCGAGCAGTACTTC.

The rearrangement joins TRBV2 to TRBJ1-2, with 7 positions matching TRBD1. This CDR3 contains 13 residues. V trimming: 5 bases; J trimming: 4 bases; junction bases outside the gene matches: 4. Germline values: CDR1 SNHLY, CDR2 FYNNEI. This CDR3 reads CASSLQGRYGYTF. The CDR3, as DNA: TGTGCCAGCAGTCTACAGGGGCGCTATGGCTACACCTTC. Looking up the rest from reference TRBV2 and TRBJ1-2 gives the full variable domain: EPEVTQTPSHQVTQMGQEVILRCVPISNHLYFYWYRQILGQKVEFLVSFYNNEISEKSEIFDDQFSVERPDGSNFTLKIRSTKLEDSAMYFCASSLQGRYGYTFGSGTRLTVV.

The rearrangement uses TRBV5-1 and TRBJ2-5; 7 bases match TRBD1. Germline V gene sequence: CDR1 SGHRS, CDR2 YFSETQ. V gave up 0 bases and J gave up 0 bases; unmatched junction bases: 2. The CDR3 has 15 residues. Here the CDR3 reads CASSLGQGNQETQYF. CDR3 nucleotide sequence: TGCGCCAGCAGCTTGGGACAGGGAAACCAAGAGACCCAGTACTTC.

The table lists this clone with a few counts. The chain combines TRBV30 with TRBJ2-3; no definite D call. Trimming removed 2 bases from V and 2 bases from J, with 8 bases in between. Germline-derived CDR1 and CDR2 are GTSNPN and SVGIG (reference sequence). This CDR3 is built from 13 residues. CDR3 sequence (DNA): TGTGCCTGGAGTCCCGCGGACACAGATACGCAGTATTTT. This gives the protein CAWSPADTDTQYF.

This chain joins TRBV6-4 and TRBJ2-6; TRBD2 matches 7 bases. V lost 1 base, J lost 0 bases, and 0 bases stayed unmatched. From germline, CDR1 is MRHNA and CDR2 SNTAGT. The CDR3 runs to 16 residues. The CDR3 region has the DNA TGTGCCAGCAGTGACTGGGGGGGCTCTGGGGCCAACGTCCTGACTTTC. Its translation is CASSDWGGSGANVLTF.

This clone was counted only a few times. This sequence joins TRBV9 and TRBJ1-2; possibly TRBD1 for D (5 bases). The ends were cut back, 4 bases at V and 3 bases at J, with 16 bases in the middle. CDR3 size: 15 residues. Per the germline V gene, CDR1 is SGDLS and CDR2 is YYNGEE. CDR3 sequence (DNA): TGTGCCAGCAGCTCCGGGGGACGGAATCACTATGGCTACACCTTC. This gives the protein CASSSGGRNHYGYTF.